This TCR beta chain was sequenced in a study of T cells expressing NK-cell markers. TCRdb reanalyzed the 5' RACE reads, giving one entry per CDR3 protein sequence and no DNA. Reported are around 14,000 distinct CDR3 sequences; the ten largest clones contain 59%. Sequencing was done on a sample of blood T cells: a sorted CD56 or NKG2C T cell subset, CD4+ or CD8+ T cells, or bulk PBMC T cells (not recorded which). The TCR comes from a man aged 18-70 years in good health.

The CDR3 loop is CASSLAASGSGEQYF. The rearrangement joins TRBV28 to TRBJ2-7; the TCRdb D gene call, TRBD2, has no DNA to confirm it. Germline V CDR1 and CDR2: MDHEN, SYDVKM. This CDR3 has 15 residues.